Detailed here is one T cell receptor beta chain. Per the germline V gene, CDR1 is KGHDR and CDR2 is SFDVKD. V dropped 3 bases and J dropped 2 bases, with 12 bases sitting between them. CDR3 length: 15 amino acids. The authors' processing: Cell counts per sample came from amplifying reference gene primers. Clones were sequenced by immunoSEQ multiplex PCR, and TCRdb holds only the in-frame ones, with some missing. That table gives V, J and clone size, and the DNA gave D and trimming. The sample consists of 250,000 to 300,000 clones, 75% to 90% of them appearing once. This specimen comes from a study of blood T cell repertoires in COVID-19. As for the study in general: Sites in the United States, Italy and Spain provided acute and convalescent COVID-19 samples. PBMCs, B-cell-depleted T cells, or T cells were the source of the cDNA or gDNA that made up the material.

This chain uses TRBV24-1 with TRBJ2-5, with D perhaps TRBD2 (6 bases). This receptor was identified in a man between 60 and 75 years old who had recovered from COVID-19. Sample: peripheral blood. The CDR3 nucleotides are TGTGCCACCAGTGATGGGAGCGGGCGGCAAGAGACCCAGTACTTC. Its protein is CATSDGSGRQETQYF.